This T cell receptor beta chain was recovered during a study of control samples from healthy donors and cancer patients. Trimming shortened V by 1 base and J by 1 base, and 8 bases separated the two germline ends. This CDR3 region has 16 residues. From germline, CDR1 is SGHTA and CDR2 FQGNSA. The repertoire was sequenced with immunoSEQ multiplex PCR; TCRdb's copy has only in-frame clones and lacks some. The sample includes 65,000 to 70,000 clones, 84% seen only once; the top ten take 2.9%. This TCR was sampled from a woman aged 45-59 years with lung cancer. Sequencing was carried out using PBMCs. The rearrangement joins TRBV7-2 to TRBJ1-6, with D perhaps TRBD1 (5 bases). In nucleotides, the CDR3 is TGTGCCAGCAGCTTAGGGGGGGGGTCCTATAATTCACCCCTCCACTTT. Amino acid sequence: CASSLGGGSYNSPLHF.